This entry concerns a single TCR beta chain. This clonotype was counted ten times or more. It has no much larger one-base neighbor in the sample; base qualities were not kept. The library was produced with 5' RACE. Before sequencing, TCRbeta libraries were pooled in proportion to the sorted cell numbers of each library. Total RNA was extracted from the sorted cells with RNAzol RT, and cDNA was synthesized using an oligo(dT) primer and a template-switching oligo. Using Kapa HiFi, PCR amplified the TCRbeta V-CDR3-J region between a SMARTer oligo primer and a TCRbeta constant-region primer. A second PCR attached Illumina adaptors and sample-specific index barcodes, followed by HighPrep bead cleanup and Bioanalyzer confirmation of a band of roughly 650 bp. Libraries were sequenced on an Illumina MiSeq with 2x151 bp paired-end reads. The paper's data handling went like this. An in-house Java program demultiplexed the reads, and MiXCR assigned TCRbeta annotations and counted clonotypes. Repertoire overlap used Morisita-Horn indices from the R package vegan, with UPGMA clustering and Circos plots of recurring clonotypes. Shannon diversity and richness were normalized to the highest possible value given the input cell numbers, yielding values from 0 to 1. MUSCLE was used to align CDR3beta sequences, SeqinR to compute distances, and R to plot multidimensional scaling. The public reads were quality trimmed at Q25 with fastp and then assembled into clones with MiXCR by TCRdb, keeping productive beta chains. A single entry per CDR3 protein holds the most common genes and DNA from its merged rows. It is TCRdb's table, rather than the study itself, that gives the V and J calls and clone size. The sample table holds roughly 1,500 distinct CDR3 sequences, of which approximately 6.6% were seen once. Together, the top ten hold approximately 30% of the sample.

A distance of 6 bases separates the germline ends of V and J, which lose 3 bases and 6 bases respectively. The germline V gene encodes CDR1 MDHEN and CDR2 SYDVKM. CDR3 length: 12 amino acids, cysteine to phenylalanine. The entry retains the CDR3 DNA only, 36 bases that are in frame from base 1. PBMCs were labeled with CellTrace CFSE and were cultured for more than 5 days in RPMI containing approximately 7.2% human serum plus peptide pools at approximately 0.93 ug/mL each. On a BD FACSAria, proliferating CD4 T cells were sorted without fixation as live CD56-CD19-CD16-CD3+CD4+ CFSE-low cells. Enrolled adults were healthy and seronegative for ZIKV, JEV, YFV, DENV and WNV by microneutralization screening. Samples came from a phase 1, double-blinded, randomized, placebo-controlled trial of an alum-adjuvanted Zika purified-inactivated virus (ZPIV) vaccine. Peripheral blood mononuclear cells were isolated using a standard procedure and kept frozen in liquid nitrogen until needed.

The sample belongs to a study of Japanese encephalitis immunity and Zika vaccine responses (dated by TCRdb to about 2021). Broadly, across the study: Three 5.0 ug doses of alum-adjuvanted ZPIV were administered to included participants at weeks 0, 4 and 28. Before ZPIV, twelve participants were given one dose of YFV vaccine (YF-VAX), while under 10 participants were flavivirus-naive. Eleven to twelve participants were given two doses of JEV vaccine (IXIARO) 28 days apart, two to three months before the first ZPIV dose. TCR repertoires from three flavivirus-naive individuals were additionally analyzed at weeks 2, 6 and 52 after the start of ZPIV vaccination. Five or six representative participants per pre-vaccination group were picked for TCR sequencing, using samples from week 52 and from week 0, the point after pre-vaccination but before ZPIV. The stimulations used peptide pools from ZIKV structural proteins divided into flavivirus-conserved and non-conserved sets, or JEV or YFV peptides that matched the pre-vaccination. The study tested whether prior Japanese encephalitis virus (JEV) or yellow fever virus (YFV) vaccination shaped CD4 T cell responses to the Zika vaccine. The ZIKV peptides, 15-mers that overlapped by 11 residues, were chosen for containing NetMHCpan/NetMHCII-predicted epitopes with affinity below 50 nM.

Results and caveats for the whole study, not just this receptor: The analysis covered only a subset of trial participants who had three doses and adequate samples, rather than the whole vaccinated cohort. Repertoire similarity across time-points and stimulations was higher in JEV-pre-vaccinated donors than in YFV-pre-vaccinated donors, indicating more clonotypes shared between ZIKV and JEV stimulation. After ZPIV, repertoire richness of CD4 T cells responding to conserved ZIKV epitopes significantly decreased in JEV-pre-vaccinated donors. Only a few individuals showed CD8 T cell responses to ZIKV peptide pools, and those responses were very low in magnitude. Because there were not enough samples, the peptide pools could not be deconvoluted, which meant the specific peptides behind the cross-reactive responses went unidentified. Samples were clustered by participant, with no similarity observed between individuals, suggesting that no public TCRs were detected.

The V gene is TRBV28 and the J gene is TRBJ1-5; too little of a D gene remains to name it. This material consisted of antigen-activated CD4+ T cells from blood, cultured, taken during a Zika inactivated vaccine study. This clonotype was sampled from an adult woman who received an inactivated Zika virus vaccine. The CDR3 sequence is CASSLGFQPQHF. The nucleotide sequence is TGTGCCAGCAGTTTGGGCTTTCAGCCCCAGCATTTT.